What follows describes a single T cell receptor beta chain. The antigen is unknown. This sample is part of a study of T cells in Graves' hyperthyroidism and ophthalmopathy. The investigators amplified TCR beta CDR3 regions from RNA transcripts. HTBI primers were employed in a first-round RT-PCR of the TCR CDR3. Using its own MiXCR run on the multiplex PCR reads, TCRdb lists one record per CDR3 protein. Here the sample spans nearly 600,000 distinct CDR3 sequences, approximately 14% being singletons. Subjects with ophthalmopathy showed a Clinical Activity Score no lower than 3, a NOSPECS grade no lower than 4, and a duration shorter than 3 months. Diagnostic decisions used clinical symptoms, serum thyroxine and TRAb, thyroid ultrasound and orbital computed tomography. Extraction of PBMCs used around 9.6 ml of fresh peripheral blood. The study's findings and limits: Blood shared most expanded thyroid clonotypes above 0.001.

The germline gives CDR1 DFQATT, CDR2 SNEGSKA (reference sequence). Trimming cost V 6 bases and J 4 bases; bases outside gene matches: 9. This CDR3 has 15 residues. This TCR derives from a woman aged 18 to 35 with Graves' ophthalmopathy. Material: blood. The genes are TRBV20-1 and TRBJ2-5; 12 bases map to TRBD2. CDR3 DNA sequence: TGCAGTGCCCGGCTAGCGGGAGGGCCAGGAGAGACCCAGTACTTC. This translates into CSARLAGGPGETQYF.